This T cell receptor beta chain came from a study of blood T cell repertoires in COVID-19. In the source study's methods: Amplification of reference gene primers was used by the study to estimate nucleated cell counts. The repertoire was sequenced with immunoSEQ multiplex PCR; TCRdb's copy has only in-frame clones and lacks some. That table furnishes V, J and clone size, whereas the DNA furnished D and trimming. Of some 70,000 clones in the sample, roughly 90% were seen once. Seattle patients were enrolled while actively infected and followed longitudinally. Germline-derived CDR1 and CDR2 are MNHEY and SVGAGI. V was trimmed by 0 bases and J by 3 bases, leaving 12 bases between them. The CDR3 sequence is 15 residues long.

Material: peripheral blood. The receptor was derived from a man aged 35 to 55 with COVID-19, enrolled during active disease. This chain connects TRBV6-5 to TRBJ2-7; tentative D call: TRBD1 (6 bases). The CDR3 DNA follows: TGTGCCAGCAGTTACTCCAGGGACATGCGCTACGAGCAGTACTTC. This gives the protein CASSYSRDMRYEQYF.